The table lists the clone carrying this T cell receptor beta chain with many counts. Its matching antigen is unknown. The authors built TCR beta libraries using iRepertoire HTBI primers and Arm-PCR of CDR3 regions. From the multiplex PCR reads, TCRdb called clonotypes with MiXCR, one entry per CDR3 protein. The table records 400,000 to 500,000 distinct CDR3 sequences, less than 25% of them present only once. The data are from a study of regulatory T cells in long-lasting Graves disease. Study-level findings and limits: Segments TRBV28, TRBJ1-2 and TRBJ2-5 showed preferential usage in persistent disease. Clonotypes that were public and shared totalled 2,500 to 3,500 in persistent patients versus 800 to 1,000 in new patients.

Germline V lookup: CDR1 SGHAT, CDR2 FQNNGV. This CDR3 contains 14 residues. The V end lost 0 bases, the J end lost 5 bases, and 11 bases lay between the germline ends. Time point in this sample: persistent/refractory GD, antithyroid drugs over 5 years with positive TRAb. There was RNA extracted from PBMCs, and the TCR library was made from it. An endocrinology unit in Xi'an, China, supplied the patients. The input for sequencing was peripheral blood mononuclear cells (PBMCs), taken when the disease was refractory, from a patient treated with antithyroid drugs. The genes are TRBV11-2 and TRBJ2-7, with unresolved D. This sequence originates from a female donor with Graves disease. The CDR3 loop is CASSLDIGVHEQYF. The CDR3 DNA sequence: TGTGCCAGCAGCTTAGATATTGGGGTTCACGAGCAGTACTTC.